These T cell receptor beta chains were read from a single sample in a study of tumor and adjacent non-tumor tissue in lung cancer. Via MiXCR, TCRdb re-called the multiplex PCR reads, giving one row per CDR3 protein. The sample records approximately 140,000 distinct CDR3 sequences, around 66% being singletons. The sample consisted of lung tumor tissue. The source of these receptors is a man aged 55 to 70 with small cell lung cancer. Each CDR3 is given with its conserved first and last residue. Fields, in order: J gene, D gene, clone size, V gene, CDR3 protein, CDR3 DNA. A D gene is named only where the DNA matches it firmly. Clone sizes are given selectively: once, few, many, or a class where the clone is expanded.

>TRBJ1-4|-|-|TRBV11-3
CASSISGNLNEKLFF
TGTGCCAGCAGCATATCAGGGAACCTTAATGAAAAACTGTTTTTT
>TRBJ2-5|TRBD1|many|TRBV11-2
CASSPLQGPRETQYF
TGTGCCAGCAGCCCATTACAGGGGCCACGGGAGACCCAGTACTTC
>TRBJ2-2|-|-|TRBV11-2
CASSLHPTTGELFF
TGTGCCAGCAGCCTCCACCCGACCACCGGGGAGCTGTTTTTT
>TRBJ1-2|-|-|TRBV13
CASSSTLTGDYGYTF
TGTGCCAGCAGCTCTACTCTAACTGGGGACTATGGCTACACCTTC
>TRBJ1-1|-|-|TRBV19
CASSIRGRPTEAFF
TGTGCCAGTAGTATTCGGGGGCGGCCCACTGAAGCTTTCTTT
>TRBJ2-3|TRBD2|few|TRBV29-1
CSVEGPREGPLNTDMQYF
TGCAGCGTTGAAGGGCCGCGGGAGGGTCCTCTTAACACAGATATGCAGTATTTT
>TRBJ2-5|-|-|TRBV5-5
CASSLGQLQETQYF
TGTGCCAGCAGCTTGGGACAACTCCAAGAGACCCAGTACTTC
>TRBJ2-7|TRBD2|-|TRBV20-1
CSARDLAGGLIEQYF
TGCAGTGCTAGAGATCTAGCGGGAGGGCTGATCGAGCAGTACTTC
>TRBJ1-2|-|-|TRBV6-5
CSSSGDRPPYGYTF
TGTTCCAGCAGTGGAGACAGGCCTCCCTATGGCTACACCTTC
>TRBJ1-2|-|-|TRBV12-3/TRBV12-4
CASSLAESGGIWGYTF
TGTGCCAGCAGTTTAGCGGAAAGCGGGGGGATTTGGGGCTACACCTTC
>TRBJ2-3|-|few|TRBV5-1
CASSVDLDTQYF
TGCGCCAGCAGCGTGGACTTGGATACGCAGTATTTT
>TRBJ2-3|TRBD2|once|TRBV11-2
CASSSRGSGSGTDMQYF
TGTGCCAGCAGCTCTCGGGGTAGCGGGAGTGGGACAGATATGCAGTATTTT
>TRBJ2-5|TRBD1|-|TRBV11-3
CASSADRGSQTQYF
TGTGCCAGCAGCGCTGACAGGGGGTCCCAGACCCAGTACTTC
>TRBJ1-5|TRBD1|-|TRBV6-1
CASIEQGSHGPQHF
TGTGCCAGCATTGAACAGGGGTCCCATGGACCCCAACATTTT
>TRBJ2-1|TRBD1|few|TRBV4-1
CASSPRTGGLGNEQFF
TGCGCCAGCAGTCCAAGGACAGGGGGATTAGGCAATGAGCAGTTCTTC
>TRBJ2-7|-|-|TRBV20-1
CSARDAVSPGEQYF
TGCAGTGCTAGAGATGCGGTCTCGCCGGGCGAGCAGTACTTC
>TRBJ2-2|TRBD2|medium-sized|TRBV11-2
CASSQAGGPGELFF
TGTGCCAGCAGCCAAGCGGGGGGACCCGGGGAGCTGTTTTTT
>TRBJ1-4|TRBD1|many|TRBV7-9
CASSLDFRDRSYEKLFF
TGTGCCAGCAGCTTAGATTTCCGGGACAGGTCCTATGAAAAACTGTTTTTT
>TRBJ2-1|TRBD1|-|TRBV11-2
CAGSFTGGTYNVQFF
TGTGCCGGCAGTTTTACAGGGGGGACCTACAATGTGCAGTTCTTC
>TRBJ2-1|TRBD2|many|TRBV11-3
CASSLGLAIYNEQFF
TGTGCCAGCAGCTTAGGACTAGCGATATACAATGAGCAGTTCTTC
>TRBJ1-2|-|-|TRBV6-1
CATPPGAYYGYTF
TGTGCCACCCCTCCAGGGGCGTACTATGGTTACACCTTC
>TRBJ2-1|TRBD2|-|TRBV11-3
CASSSGPAGGSYNEQFF
TGTGCCAGCAGCTCGGGACCAGCGGGAGGGTCCTACAATGAACAGTTCTTC
>TRBJ1-5|-|many|TRBV6-1
CASTRALGGNQPQHF
TGTGCCAGCACCAGAGCCCTAGGGGGCAATCAGCCCCAGCATTTT
>TRBJ2-3|TRBD2|few|TRBV28
CASSLPGLDLDTQYF
TGTGCCAGCAGTTTACCCGGACTAGACCTCGATACGCAGTATTTT
>TRBJ1-1|-|few|TRBV29-1
CSVDMEGTEAFF
TGCAGCGTTGACATGGAGGGCACTGAAGCTTTCTTT
>TRBJ2-3|TRBD2|-|TRBV20-1
CSTRLAGGSLGDMQYF
TGCAGTACCCGACTAGCGGGAGGAAGCCTGGGGGATATGCAGTATTTT
>TRBJ1-2|TRBD1|once|TRBV12-3/TRBV12-4
CASSSQGAVWHDYTF
TGTGCCAGCAGTTCCCAGGGGGCCGTTTGGCATGATTACACCTTC
>TRBJ2-3|-|-|TRBV6-9
CATDPFFLDPGCPDTQYF
TGTGCCACCGATCCATTTTTTTTGGACCCTGGATGCCCAGATACGCAGTATTTT
>TRBJ1-2|TRBD1|few|TRBV12-3/TRBV12-4
CASNFAAWGQSDYTF
TGTGCCAGCAATTTCGCGGCGTGGGGACAGTCGGACTACACCTTC
>TRBJ2-7|TRBD2|-|TRBV5-6
CASRWGLTGGNKQYF
TGTGCCAGCAGATGGGGACTAACGGGAGGTAACAAGCAGTACTTC
>TRBJ2-1|-|-|TRBV11-2
CASQDRQGGNEQFF
TGTGCCAGCCAGGATCGGCAGGGCGGCAATGAGCAGTTCTTC
>TRBJ1-4|-|-|TRBV7-8
CASSSLQGLNEKLFF
TGTGCCAGCAGCTCCTTACAGGGCCTTAATGAAAAACTGTTTTTT
>TRBJ2-1|-|-|TRBV24-1
CAISGRGQYRYNEQFF
TGTGCCATCAGTGGCCGGGGGCAATATCGATACAATGAGCAGTTCTTC
>TRBJ2-7|-|-|TRBV29-1
CSVDGGISYEQYF
TGCAGCGTTGATGGCGGGATTTCCTACGAGCAGTACTTC
>TRBJ2-7|TRBD1|once|TRBV28
CASWTGLYEQYF
TGTGCCAGTTGGACAGGGCTTTACGAGCAGTACTTC
>TRBJ2-7|TRBD2|-|TRBV4-1
CTRSPKGLAGLRSSYEQYF
TGCACCAGGAGCCCAAAGGGACTAGCGGGATTGAGGAGCTCCTATGAGCAGTACTTC
>TRBJ1-1|-|few|TRBV4-1
CASSRGAVNTEAFF
TGCGCCAGCAGTCGGGGAGCCGTTAACACTGAAGCTTTCTTT
>TRBJ2-2|TRBD1|few|TRBV20-1
CSASSVAGQGSTGELFF
TGCAGTGCTAGTTCCGTTGCGGGACAGGGCAGCACCGGGGAGCTGTTTTTT
>TRBJ2-3|-|few|TRBV20-1
CSTRGGDSGPAQYF
TGCAGTACTAGAGGTGGGGACTCAGGCCCTGCTCAGTATTTT
>TRBJ2-5|-|many|TRBV6-1
CASSEEDRETQYF
TGTGCCAGCAGTGAAGAAGATCGAGAGACCCAGTACTTC
>TRBJ1-5|-|many|TRBV4-1
CASSPARNNQPQHF
TGCGCCAGCAGCCCCGCAAGGAACAATCAGCCCCAGCATTTT
>TRBJ2-5|-|few|TRBV6-6
CASSPHRDGGRGETQYF
TGTGCCAGCAGTCCTCACAGGGATGGGGGAAGGGGAGAGACCCAGTACTTC
>TRBJ2-3|-|-|TRBV20-1
CSAPQGEQITDTQYF
TGCAGTGCGCCTCAAGGGGAGCAGATAACAGATACGCAGTATTTT
>TRBJ2-3|-|once|TRBV12-5
CPSGRDSTDTQYF
TGTCCTAGTGGGCGGGACAGCACTGATACGCAGTATTTT
>TRBJ1-1|-|-|TRBV6-5
CACSYIGMTGGEVTEAFF
TGTGCATGCAGTTATATCGGGATGACAGGAGGCGAGGTCACTGAAGCTTTCTTT
>TRBJ2-3|-|-|TRBV6-2/TRBV6-3
CARSYSTVRGSVYTQYF
TGTGCCAGGAGTTACTCGACGGTTCGTGGGAGCGTGTATACGCAGTATTTT
>TRBJ2-1|TRBD2|-|TRBV12-3/TRBV12-4
CASTRTSGGAGNEQFF
TGTGCCAGCACCCGGACTAGCGGGGGGGCCGGTAATGAGCAGTTCTTC
>TRBJ2-3|TRBD2|few|TRBV4-1
CASSQGYRLAGNTDTQYF
TGCGCCAGCAGCCAGGGATACCGACTAGCGGGGAACACAGATACGCAGTATTTT
>TRBJ1-6|-|once|TRBV6-5
CASSYSGGGNSALHF
TGTGCCAGCAGTTACTCCGGTGGGGGGAATTCAGCCCTCCACTTT
>TRBJ2-2|TRBD2|few|TRBV20-1
CSAVAGLGELFF
TGCAGTGCTGTAGCGGGTTTAGGGGAGCTGTTTTTT
>TRBJ1-4|-|-|TRBV12-3/TRBV12-4
CASSPAPIGALLEKLFF
TGTGCCAGCAGCCCCGCACCGATAGGGGCCTTATTGGAAAAACTGTTTTTT
>TRBJ2-7|-|few|TRBV11-1
CTSSNQGGEQYF
TGTACCAGCAGTAATCAGGGTGGCGAGCAGTACTTC
>TRBJ2-1|-|many|TRBV4-1
CASSQDPALGGNEQFF
TGCGCCAGCAGCCAAGATCCGGCCCTGGGGGGCAATGAGCAGTTCTTC
>TRBJ2-2|TRBD1|-|TRBV12-3/TRBV12-4
CAGSRTGSGAGNTVELFF
TGTGCCGGCTCTAGGACAGGGTCTGGTGCGGGGAACACCGTGGAGCTGTTTTTT
>TRBJ2-1|TRBD2|-|TRBV12-3/TRBV12-4
CASNREASSYNEQFF
TGTGCCAGCAATCGGGAGGCTAGCTCATACAATGAGCAGTTCTTC
>TRBJ2-5|-|few|TRBV11-2
CASSLGHSQETQYF
TGTGCCAGCAGCCTTGGACATAGCCAAGAGACTCAGTACTTC
>TRBJ2-5|-|-|TRBV6-1
CAGRGLGETQYF
TGTGCCGGCAGGGGCCTGGGGGAGACCCAGTACTTC
>TRBJ2-6|-|-|TRBV6-2/TRBV6-3
CANASTNIRSNVLTF
TGTGCCAATGCATCCACCAACATCAGGTCCAACGTCCTGACTTTC
>TRBJ1-3|-|many|TRBV11-2
CASSSHPPHRTGISGNTIYF
TGTGCCAGCAGCTCACACCCCCCCCACAGGACCGGGATCTCTGGAAACACCATATATTTT
>TRBJ2-1|-|many|TRBV12-3/TRBV12-4
CASSGFNEQFF
TGTGCCAGCAGTGGATTCAATGAGCAGTTCTTC